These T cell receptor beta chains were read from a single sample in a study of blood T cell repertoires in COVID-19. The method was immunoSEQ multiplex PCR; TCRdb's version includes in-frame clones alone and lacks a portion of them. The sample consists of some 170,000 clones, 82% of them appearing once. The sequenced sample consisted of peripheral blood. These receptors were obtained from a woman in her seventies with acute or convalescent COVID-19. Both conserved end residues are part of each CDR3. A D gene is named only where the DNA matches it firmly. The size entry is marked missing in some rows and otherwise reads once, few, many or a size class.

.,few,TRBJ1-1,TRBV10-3,CAISESNAGDSTEAFF,TGTGCCATCAGTGAGTCGAATGCAGGGGATTCGACTGAAGCTTTCTTT
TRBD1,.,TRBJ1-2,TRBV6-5,CASAAQGALRYGYTF,TGTGCCAGCGCGGCACAGGGGGCGTTACGGTATGGCTACACCTTC
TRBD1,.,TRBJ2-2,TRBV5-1,CASSLLGQGATGELFF,TGCGCCAGCAGCTTGCTGGGACAGGGGGCAACCGGGGAGCTGTTTTTT
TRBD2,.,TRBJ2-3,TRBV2,CASSERTSGGATQYF,TGTGCCAGCAGTGAAAGGACTAGCGGGGGGGCGACGCAGTATTTT
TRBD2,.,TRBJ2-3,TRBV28,CASSSGTTTDTQYF,TGTGCCAGCAGTTCCGGGACTACCACAGATACGCAGTATTTT
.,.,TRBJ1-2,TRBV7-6,CASSGGTQYGYTF,TGTGCCAGCAGCGGAGGGACCCAGTATGGCTACACCTTC
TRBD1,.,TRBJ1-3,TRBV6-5,CASRQQGAGNTIYF,TGTGCCAGCAGGCAACAGGGGGCAGGAAACACCATATATTTT
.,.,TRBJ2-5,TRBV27,CASSLVGGQETQYF,TGTGCCAGCAGTTTAGTAGGGGGCCAAGAGACCCAGTACTTC
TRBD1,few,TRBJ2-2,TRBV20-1,CSASDGTEDSYTGELFF,TGCAGTGCTAGTGACGGGACAGAAGATTCCTACACCGGGGAGCTGTTTTTT
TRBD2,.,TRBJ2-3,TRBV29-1,CSVDLPSGGAVDTQYF,TGCAGCGTTGACCTTCCTAGCGGGGGGGCCGTAGATACGCAGTATTTT
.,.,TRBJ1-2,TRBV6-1,CASSDSASPRGYTF,TGTGCCAGCAGTGATTCTGCCAGTCCTCGAGGCTACACCTTC
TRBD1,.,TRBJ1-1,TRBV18,CASSQTGTANTEAFF,TGTGCCAGCTCACAGACCGGGACAGCTAACACTGAAGCTTTCTTT
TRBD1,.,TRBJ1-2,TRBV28,CASSLGRGPSYGYTF,TGTGCCAGCAGTTTGGGCAGGGGGCCTAGCTATGGCTACACCTTC
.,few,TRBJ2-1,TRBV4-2,CASSPQPGINSYNEQFF,TGTGCCAGCAGCCCCCAACCAGGGATTAATTCGTACAATGAGCAGTTCTTC
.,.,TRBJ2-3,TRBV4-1,CASSQDTVTSQYF,TGCGCCAGCAGCCAAGATACAGTCACCTCCCAGTATTTT
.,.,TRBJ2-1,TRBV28,CASSSRGGTVLYNEQFF,TGTGCCAGCAGTTCACGGGGGGGGACAGTTCTTTACAATGAGCAGTTCTTC
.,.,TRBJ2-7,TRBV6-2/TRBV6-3,CASSLGTGHVSYEQYF,TGTGCCAGCAGTTTGGGCACGGGACACGTCTCCTACGAGCAGTACTTC
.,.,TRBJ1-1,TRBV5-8,CASSYRDAYTEAFF,TGTGCCAGCAGCTACAGGGACGCGTACACTGAAGCTTTCTTT
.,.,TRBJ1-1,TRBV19,CASSANQGNTEAFF,TGTGCCAGTAGTGCCAATCAGGGTAACACTGAAGCTTTCTTT
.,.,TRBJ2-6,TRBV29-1,CSVSAQAGANVLTF,TGCAGCGTCTCCGCACAGGCTGGGGCCAACGTCCTGACTTTC
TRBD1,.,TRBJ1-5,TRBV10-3,CAISPGQERQPQHF,TGTGCCATCAGTCCGGGACAGGAACGACAGCCCCAGCATTTT
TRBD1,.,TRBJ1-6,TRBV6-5,CASSFRTGNSPLHF,TGTGCCAGCAGTTTTAGGACAGGGAATTCACCCCTCCACTTT
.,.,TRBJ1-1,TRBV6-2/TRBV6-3,CASSYNLRVANTEAFF,TGTGCCAGCAGTTACAACCTTCGTGTGGCGAACACTGAAGCTTTCTTT
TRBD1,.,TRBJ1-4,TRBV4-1,CASSPDRDYEKLFF,TGCGCCAGCAGCCCGGACAGGGACTATGAAAAACTGTTTTTT
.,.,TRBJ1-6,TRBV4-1,CASSQEGIQGSPLHF,TGCGCCAGCAGCCAAGAGGGAATCCAGGGATCACCCCTCCACTTT
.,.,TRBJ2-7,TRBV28,CASSFSVSYEQYF,TGTGCCAGCAGTTTCTCTGTCTCCTACGAGCAGTACTTC
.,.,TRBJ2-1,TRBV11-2,CASSFGLGVFSSYNEQFF,TGTGCCAGCAGCTTTGGTCTCGGGGTGTTCAGCTCCTACAATGAGCAGTTCTTC
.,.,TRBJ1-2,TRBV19,CASSGTLLNYGYTF,TGTGCCAGTAGTGGGACATTACTCAACTATGGCTACACCTTC
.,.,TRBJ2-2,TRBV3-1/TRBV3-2,CASSPTPRGHLLDTGELFF,TGTGCCAGCAGCCCCACCCCCAGAGGGCACCTTTTAGACACCGGGGAGCTGTTTTTT
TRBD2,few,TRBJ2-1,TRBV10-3,CATQAGGHYNEQFF,TGTGCCACCCAAGCGGGGGGGCACTACAATGAGCAGTTCTTC
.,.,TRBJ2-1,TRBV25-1,CASYSYNEQFF,TGTGCCAGCTACAGCTACAATGAGCAGTTCTTC
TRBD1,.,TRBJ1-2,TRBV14,CASSIDRGGSGYTF,TGTGCCAGCAGCATTGACAGGGGAGGAAGTGGCTACACCTTC
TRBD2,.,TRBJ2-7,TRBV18,CASSPQPSGRADEQYF,TGTGCCAGCTCACCACAGCCTAGCGGGAGGGCCGACGAGCAGTACTTC